The TCR beta chain under discussion was sequenced for a study of blood T cells in healthy people across ages (dated by TCRdb to the mid-2010s). With respect to the entire study: Template switching captured roughly one uniquely barcoded TCR beta cDNA molecule per two T cells in model experiments. To avoid experimental bias, donors of different ages were distributed randomly across sequencing lanes. The donors were split into four age groups: young (average about 16 years), middle-aged (about 40), aged (approximately 60) and long-lived (more than 80). The study analyzed two additional independent replicas of 1 million unique cDNA reads from the same blood draw for two donors, one aged 18 to 29 and one aged 80 or older. To track age-related changes in TCR beta repertoire diversity, the study relied on deep sequencing normalized with unique cDNA molecular identifiers.

The CDR3 runs 14 residues from the cysteine to the phenylalanine. Here the CDR3 DNA is all that survives: 42 bases in frame from base 1. CDR1 and CDR2 were assigned from the germline V gene as LGHNA and YSLEER. The V and J ends are trimmed by 3 bases and 8 bases, leaving 16 bases between them. As regards this clonotype: There is no known antigen for this receptor. The record has no base qualities; no much larger clone is one base away.

Systemically healthy Caucasian individuals from Russia, approximately 39 in total and aged roughly 6 to 100 years, were included as donors. Each donor gave ten milliliters of peripheral blood, collected into EDTA-treated Vacutainer tubes. PBMCs were isolated by Ficoll-Paque density-gradient centrifugation, with at least 6 million obtained per sample. Total RNA, at least 6 micrograms per sample, was extracted from PBMCs with Trizol reagent. For every donor, flow cytometry on a PBMC aliquot measured the percentage of naive CD45RAhigh/CD27high T cells. What the authors observed across the whole study: Conclusive comparison of naive and antigen-experienced compartments was prevented by the profiling of bulk unsorted PBMCs. The percentage of naive T cells measured by flow cytometry correlated strongly with observed TCR beta diversity. The CMV infection status of donors was not known, potentially confounding age-related changes in expanded clonotypes. Estimates of total diversity based on one million sequenced T cells were considered lower bounds and underestimates. The long-lived group showed more naive CD4+ T cells, fewer expanded clones and increased TCR diversity than the aged group, suggesting age selection. Observed TCR beta diversity per million T cells fell roughly linearly with age, and a significant reduction was already apparent by age roughly 40.

The library was produced with 5' RACE. The sequencer was an Illumina HiSeq 2500. A second roughly 6 to 11 cycle PCR used a sample-barcoded 5' primer and a J-beta primer mix. A template-switch 5' adaptor carrying 12 random nucleotides introduced a unique molecular identifier onto each TCR beta cDNA molecule. Each sample yielded at least 3 million CDR3-containing paired-end reads. All of the RNA was converted into first-strand cDNA using the Mint cDNA synthesis kit, with a TRBC-specific oligonucleotide serving as the primer. Following uracil-DNA glycosylase treatment, all cDNA underwent a first 18-cycle PCR with the universal primers M1SS and BC2_uni_R. In the original analysis: For normalization, 1 million high-quality reads, each with a distinct molecular identifier, were randomly selected from each sample. Instead of being binned into consensus sequences, reads with shared molecular identifiers were discarded. MiTCR, run with a Q25 quality threshold and the strictest error-elimination algorithm, handled CDR3 identification, clonotype clustering and error correction. A nonparametric unseen species model with Euler transformation was used to estimate a lower bound on total TCR beta diversity. TCRdb reprocessing: public reads trimmed at Q25 with fastp, clones called with MiXCR, in-frame beta chains kept. Here each entry gathers all rows of one CDR3 protein and keeps the most common genes and DNA. The V and J calls were determined by TCRdb, not by the authors. The sample table contains 650,000 to 900,000 distinct CDR3 sequences; only one count was recorded for around 62% of them. The ten most abundant clones make up roughly 25% of the sample.

The TCR was taken from a man aged 25-40 years in good health. The chain couples TRBV4-3 to TRBJ1-2; no D gene is confidently identified. The sequencing sample was made of blood. The CDR3 reads CASSHEPIPGGYTF. The nucleotide sequence reads TGCGCCAGCAGCCACGAACCCATTCCGGGGGGCTACACCTTC.